This is a list of T cell receptor beta chains from one sample in a study of cytomegalovirus exposure and HLA in healthy donors. Sequencing used immunoSEQ multiplex PCR; TCRdb keeps in-frame clones, though not all of them. The sample has about 140,000 clones, 70% to 85% seen once. Sequenced: PBMCs. The receptor set was obtained from a man aged 25-45 years in good health and CMV-seropositive. CDR3s include the opening cysteine and the closing phenylalanine or tryptophan. Fields, in order: J gene, clone size, D gene, V gene, CDR3 DNA, CDR3 protein. D genes are given only for firm matches. Some rows have no size entry. The others give once, few or many, or a class for an expanded clone.

>TRBJ2-3|few|TRBD2|TRBV7-3
TGTGCCAGCAGCGCCGGGACTAGTGATACGCAGTATTTT
CASSAGTSDTQYF
>TRBJ1-1|-|TRBD1|TRBV7-9
TGTGCCAGCAGCAAGGGACAGGGCAACACTGAAGCTTTCTTT
CASSKGQGNTEAFF
>TRBJ2-5|-|TRBD2|TRBV18
TGTGCCAGCTCCCTTGGACTAGCGGGGGGCCAAGAGACCCAGTACTTC
CASSLGLAGGQETQYF
>TRBJ2-5|once|TRBD1|TRBV5-1
TGCGCCAGCAGCCCACGGACAGGGGTAGGGGAGACCCAGTACTTC
CASSPRTGVGETQYF
>TRBJ2-7|-|-|TRBV4-1
TGCGCCAGCAGCCAAGATGCAGGATATTACTACGAGCAGTACTTC
CASSQDAGYYYEQYF
>TRBJ2-2|-|TRBD2|TRBV9
TGTGCCAGCAGCGTAGGGGCTAGCGGGGGGACCACCGGGGAGCTGTTTTTT
CASSVGASGGTTGELFF
>TRBJ2-7|once|TRBD2|TRBV15
TGTGCCACCAGCAGAGAGGGTCCGACTAGCGGGAAGAGGAACGAGCAGTACTTC
CATSREGPTSGKRNEQYF
>TRBJ2-1|-|TRBD2|TRBV4-1
TGCGCCAGCAGCCAAGATCGGACTAGTGATACCTACAATGAGCAGTTCTTC
CASSQDRTSDTYNEQFF
>TRBJ2-1|-|TRBD2|TRBV11-3
TGTGCCAGCAGCTCTCTAGGACTAGCGGGAGCCGGCTATGAGCAGTTCTTC
CASSSLGLAGAGYEQFF
>TRBJ1-1|-|TRBD1|TRBV30
TGTGCCTGGAACCCGGACAGGCTGAACACTGAAGCTTTCTTT
CAWNPDRLNTEAFF
>TRBJ2-7|-|TRBD2|TRBV7-8
TGTGCCAGCAGCCGGAACACGGCTAGCGGCTCCTACGAGCAGTACTTC
CASSRNTASGSYEQYF
>TRBJ1-1|-|TRBD1|TRBV29-1
TGCAGTTTCGCAGGGGGCCGGCAAACTGAAGCTTTCTTT
CSFAGGRQTEAFF
>TRBJ1-2|few|TRBD1|TRBV6-1
TGTGCCAGCAGTACTTACAGGGGGCTTAACTATGGCTACACCTTC
CASSTYRGLNYGYTF
>TRBJ1-1|-|TRBD1|TRBV5-6
TGTGCCAGCAGCCGGACAGGGGCGAACACTGAAGCTTTCTTT
CASSRTGANTEAFF
>TRBJ2-2|once|-|TRBV11-3
TGTGCCAGCAGCCCCCCCCCTGGGGAGCTGTTTTTT
CASSPPPGELFF
>TRBJ2-7|once|-|TRBV28
TGTGCCAGCAGTTTCCCCGGGAGAGCCTACGAGCAGTACTTC
CASSFPGRAYEQYF
>TRBJ1-2|-|TRBD1|TRBV11-2
TGTGCCAGCAGCTTCTCGACAGGGGGCTCCTATGGCTACACCTTC
CASSFSTGGSYGYTF